The 13 T cell receptor beta chains in this list originate from one sample, sequenced in a study of blood T cell repertoires in COVID-19 (dated by TCRdb to 2020 to 2021). Libraries were made using the immunoSEQ multiplex PCR assay. Imported from immuneACCESS, the table was reduced by TCRdb to in-frame sequences with V and J called. These copies leave out some clones; in studies compared against another copy, an unresolved V gene accounts for under half, and the cause of the remainder is not known. Within this sample are over 200,000 clones, with 83% of them counted one time only. 5.7% of the sample is in the top ten clones. Sequenced material: peripheral blood. Source of these receptors: a man older than 75 with acute or convalescent COVID-19.

The V gene is TRBV9, the J gene TRBJ1-3; 9 bases are a match to TRBD1. Germline V gene sequence: CDR1 SGDLS, CDR2 YYNGEE. CDR3 length: 16 amino acids. V was pared by 4 bases and J by 7 bases, with 12 bases of the junction left unmatched. The CDR3 region has the DNA TGTGCCAGCAGCCCCGGGACAGGGAGCCCCAGGAACACCATATATTTT. Its protein product is CASSPGTGSPRNTIYF.

V gene TRBV18 combines with J gene TRBJ2-1, with D possibly TRBD1 on 5 matching bases. Germline V gene data show CDR1 as KGHSH and CDR2 as LQKENI. Trimming left V 2 bases short and J 0 bases short, with 8 bases between. The CDR3 is 15 residues long. CDR3 loop: CASSPAGNSYNEQFF. CDR3 nucleotide sequence: TGTGCCAGCTCACCAGCAGGGAACTCCTACAATGAGCAGTTCTTC. The whole variable domain, remainder taken from reference TRBV18 and TRBJ2-1, is NAGVMQNPRHLVRRRGQEARLRCSPMKGHSHVYWYRQLPEEGLKFMVYLQKENIIDESGMPKERFSAEFPKEGPSILRIQQVVRGDSAAYFCASSPAGNSYNEQFFGPGTRLTVL.

CDR3 bases: TGTGCCAGCAGTCCTCTACAGACCACAGGAAAAGAGCTCTATGGCTACACCTTC. This codes for CASSPLQTTGKELYGYTF. The chain employs TRBV2 and TRBJ1-2, with D possibly being TRBD1 (5 bases). The CDR3 spans 18 residues. The germline V and J ends were trimmed by 5 bases and 4 bases, with 26 bases remaining between them. Looked up from germline, CDR1 is SNHLY and CDR2 is FYNNEI.

J is TRBJ2-1 and V is TRBV7-9, with 11 bases fitting TRBD2. Trimming took 6 bases from V and 4 from J; bases not matched to a gene: 8. Germline V lookup: CDR1 SEHNR, CDR2 FQNEAQ (reference sequence). CDR3 length: 16 residues. The CDR3, as DNA: TGTGCCAGCAGTACAACTAGCGGGAGATCTTACAATGAGCAGTTCTTC. Translating it yields CASSTTSGRSYNEQFF.

This clone was seen a single time. CDR3 sequence: CSASGLAGAYEQYF. DNA of the CDR3: TGCAGTGCTAGTGGACTAGCGGGGGCCTACGAGCAGTACTTC. The V call is TRBV20-1, the J call TRBJ2-7; 13 positions agree with TRBD2. With 3 bases clipped from V and 2 bases from J, the junction kept 1 base outside the gene matches. Germline loops: CDR1 DFQATT, CDR2 SNEGSKA (reference sequence). The CDR3 contains 14 residues.

The genes are TRBV5-1 and TRBJ2-5; 9 bases line up with TRBD2. Germline CDR1 is SGHRS and CDR2 is YFSETQ. J gave up 5 bases and V 4 bases, and 15 bases lay outside the gene matches. CDR3 size: 17 residues. CDR3 DNA: TGCGCCAGCAGCCTCCCGCCTAGCGGGATCGGAGGGGAGACCCAGTACTTC. This encodes CASSLPPSGIGGETQYF.

This chain uses TRBV12-3 or TRBV12-4 with TRBJ2-1; the D gene is possibly TRBD2 (5 bases). The CDR3 runs 11 residues. The V end lost 6 bases, the J end lost 10 bases, and 10 bases lay between the germline ends. In DNA form, the CDR3 reads TGTGCCAGCAGGACGGACTGGGAGCAGTTCTTC. This sequence encodes CASRTDWEQFF.

The chain combines TRBV3-1 (or the pseudogene TRBV3-2) with TRBJ1-1; D gene unclear. Germline V CDR1 and CDR2: LGHDT, YNNKEL (reference sequence). The V end lost 1 base, the J end lost 2 bases, and 8 bases lay between the germline ends. This CDR3 comprises 14 residues. The CDR3 coding sequence is TGTGCCAGCAGCCAAGCAGGAGGAAACACTGAAGCTTTCTTT. Protein: CASSQAGGNTEAFF.

The V and J genes are TRBV5-1 and TRBJ2-7; 8 bases are shared with TRBD1. V shed 4 bases and J 2 bases; nucleotides not matched to a gene: 5. CDR3 length: 14 amino acids. Germline CDR1 is SGHRS and CDR2 is YFSETQ. This CDR3 is CASSKDRATYEQYF. Here the CDR3 DNA reads TGCGCCAGCAGCAAGGACAGGGCCACCTACGAGCAGTACTTC.

This chain connects TRBV11-2 to TRBJ1-2, with 7 bases aligning to TRBD1. The germline gives CDR1 SGHAT, CDR2 FQNNGV. Germline trimming cut 3 bases from V and 7 bases from J; bases unmatched to any gene: 2. CDR3 length: 12 residues. CDR3 bases: TGTGCCAGCAGCTTCGACAGGGTTGGCTACACCTTC. Amino acids: CASSFDRVGYTF.

The J gene is TRBJ2-2, the V gene TRBV2; 11 nucleotides align to TRBD2. The CDR3 consists of 15 residues. V shed 3 bases and J 7 bases; nucleotides not matched to a gene: 4. Germline V gene lookup returns CDR1 SNHLY and CDR2 FYNNEI. The CDR3 here is CASSDRLAGIGELFF. CDR3 coding DNA: TGTGCCAGCAGTGACAGACTAGCGGGAATCGGGGAGCTGTTTTTT.

The rearrangement links TRBV14 to TRBJ1-2; D is unclear. The V end lost 0 bases, the J end lost 0 bases, and 5 bases lay between the germline ends. In germline, CDR1 is SGHDN, CDR2 FVKESK. This CDR3 is 14 amino acids long. The CDR3 DNA sequence: TGTGCCAGCAGCCAAGATATAGCTAACTATGGCTACACCTTC. It encodes CASSQDIANYGYTF.

The CDR3: CASSEPGPYEQYF. Here the CDR3 DNA reads TGTGCCAGCAGTGAACCCGGTCCCTACGAGCAGTACTTC. V and J are TRBV6-1 and TRBJ2-7; no clear D gene. V was clipped by 2 bases and J by 2 bases, with 7 bases between them. Germline values: CDR1 MNHNS, CDR2 SASEGT. The length of the CDR3 is 13 residues.